A selection of T cell receptor beta chains follows, all from one sample in a study of T-cell reconstitution after alpha-beta-depleted transplantation in children. Via MiXCR, TCRdb re-called the PCR reads, giving one row per CDR3 protein. This sample has about 240,000 distinct CDR3 sequences, with under 30% found just once. The source was PBMCs, collected before TCRalphabeta/CD19-depleted stem cell transplant. Receptors originate from a girl aged 2-10 years with Fanconi anemia, due to receive a stem cell transplant. CDR3s include the opening cysteine and the closing phenylalanine or tryptophan. A D gene is named only where the DNA matches it firmly. Clone size, where shown, is once, few, many, or a class for clones that have expanded.

CDR3 length	V gene	clone size	D gene	J gene	CDR3 protein	CDR3 DNA
14	TRBV18	few	NA	TRBJ1-5	CASSRNDRNQPQHF	TGTGCCAGCTCACGCAATGACAGGAATCAGCCCCAGCATTTT
16	TRBV11-2	few	NA	TRBJ2-1	CASSFRGGAVYNEQFF	TGTGCCAGCAGCTTTAGGGGCGGGGCGGTATACAATGAGCAGTTCTTC
14	TRBV20-1	many	NA	TRBJ1-2	CSIRRGESNYGYTF	TGCAGTATCAGGCGGGGCGAGTCTAACTATGGCTACACCTTC
12	TRBV29-1	many	NA	TRBJ2-3	CSVEEGVDTQYF	TGCAGCGTTGAAGAGGGGGTAGATACGCAGTATTTT
15	TRBV6-5	many	NA	TRBJ2-3	CASSYSTVSTDTQYF	TGTGCCAGCAGTTACTCGACAGTTAGCACAGATACGCAGTATTTT
14	TRBV7-3	NA	NA	TRBJ2-2	CASSPQDSSGELFF	TGTGCCAGCAGCCCCCAAGACAGTTCCGGGGAGCTGTTTTTT
15	TRBV7-2	NA	NA	TRBJ2-1	CASSLVRPSYNEQFF	TGTGCCAGCAGCTTAGTACGCCCCTCCTACAATGAGCAGTTCTTC
15	TRBV11-1	many	NA	TRBJ2-1	CASSSSSSQHNEQFF	TGTGCCAGCAGCTCCTCGAGCAGCCAACACAATGAGCAGTTCTTC
13	TRBV20-1	NA	NA	TRBJ2-7	CSATGLEDYEQYF	TGCAGTGCTACCGGATTGGAAGACTACGAGCAGTACTTC
15	TRBV20-1	NA	TRBD2	TRBJ2-1	CSAHPGLAPYNEQFF	TGCAGTGCTCATCCGGGACTAGCCCCCTACAATGAGCAGTTCTTC
14	TRBV2	few	NA	TRBJ2-7	CASRRAESSYEQYF	TGTGCCAGCAGACGAGCGGAAAGCTCCTACGAGCAGTACTTC
19	TRBV7-3	many	TRBD1	TRBJ2-7	CASSTSKTGLPIPTYEQYF	TGTGCCAGCAGCACGTCCAAGACAGGGCTTCCAATTCCGACCTACGAGCAGTACTTC
14	TRBV29-1	many	NA	TRBJ2-2	CSVGRGIGTGELFF	TGCAGCGTTGGGAGGGGGATCGGCACCGGGGAGCTGTTTTTT
16	TRBV15	NA	TRBD2	TRBJ2-1	CATSSLLADQNNEQFF	TGTGCCACCAGCAGTCTACTAGCGGACCAAAACAATGAGCAGTTCTTC
15	TRBV20-1	few	NA	TRBJ2-7	CSANTGTRYYYEQYF	TGCAGTGCTAATACCGGGACACGATATTACTACGAGCAGTACTTC
13	TRBV5-2	NA	NA	TRBJ2-7	CARGSGVSGEQYF	TGTGCCAGGGGCTCTGGGGTTTCTGGGGAGCAGTACTTC
10	TRBV29-1	many	NA	TRBJ2-7	CSAQDYEQYF	TGCAGCGCCCAGGACTACGAGCAGTACTTC